A single sample gave rise to the 23 T cell receptor beta chains below, sequenced in a study of PD-1 blockade in classical Hodgkin lymphoma. Time point specified: cycle 4 day 1 (C4D1), after less than 7 weeks of nivolumab. No patient escaped relapse after autologous stem cell transplantation, and brentuximab vedotin exposure varied. Repertoires were generated with immunoSEQ multiplex PCR, while TCRdb's copy carries only in-frame clones and drops some. Of around 46,000 clones detected, around 90% appear once; the ten largest clones hold about 15%. The source was peripheral blood mononuclear cells (PBMCs), collected before the fourth cycle of nivolumab. The receptors were sampled from a human donor with classical Hodgkin lymphoma.

The rearrangement links TRBV19 to TRBJ2-3; 9 bases line up with TRBD1. The CDR3 totals 15 residues. V lost 2 bases, J lost 3 bases, and 3 bases stayed unmatched. CDR1 LNHDA and CDR2 SQIVND come from the germline V gene (reference sequence). CDR3 sequence: CASSISDRGTDTQYF. The DNA for the CDR3 is TGTGCCAGTAGTATATCGGACAGGGGTACAGATACGCAGTATTTT.

The chain combines TRBV6-1 with TRBJ2-2; D might be TRBD1 (5 bases). The germline V gene encodes CDR1 MNHNS and CDR2 SASEGT. The CDR3 runs to 14 residues. The germline V and J ends were trimmed by 6 bases and 4 bases, with 12 bases remaining between them. This CDR3 is CASSLTESTGELFF. As DNA, the CDR3 is TGTGCCAGCAGCTTGACAGAAAGCACCGGGGAGCTGTTTTTT.

V gene TRBV19 combines with J gene TRBJ2-3; no reliable D call. Germline V lookup: CDR1 LNHDA, CDR2 SQIVND (reference sequence). Deletions cut 2 bases from V and 3 bases from J, with 12 bases between. CDR3 size: 15 residues. DNA of the CDR3: TGTGCCAGTAGTATAAAGTCAGCTATTACAGATACGCAGTATTTT. Translation: CASSIKSAITDTQYF. Full variable domain (remainder filled in from reference TRBV19 and TRBJ2-3): DGGITQSPKYLFRKEGQNVTLSCEQNLNHDAMYWYRQDPGQGLRLIYYSQIVNDFQKGDIAEGYSVSREKKESFPLTVTSAQKNPTAFYLCASSIKSAITDTQYFGPGTRLTVL.

This sequence joins TRBV5-1 and TRBJ1-2; D may be TRBD1 (6 bases). The germline gives CDR1 SGHRS, CDR2 YFSETQ. The V and J ends lost 2 bases and 0 bases respectively, with 11 bases between them. CDR3 length equals 15 residues. In DNA form, the CDR3 reads TGCGCCAGCAGCTTACAGGGAATAGCTAACTATGGCTACACCTTC. It yields the protein CASSLQGIANYGYTF. Drawing the rest from reference TRBV5-1 and TRBJ1-2, the complete variable domain is KAGVTQTPRYLIKTRGQQVTLSCSPISGHRSVSWYQQTPGQGLQFLFEYFSETQRNKGNFPGRFSGRQFSNSRSEMNVSTLELGDSALYLCASSLQGIANYGYTFGSGTRLTVV.

The rearrangement uses TRBV2 and TRBJ2-7; 7 nucleotides match TRBD1. The CDR3 sequence is 14 residues long. The V and J ends lost 4 bases and 2 bases, in that order; junction bases with no gene match: 5. CDR1 and CDR2 from the germline V gene are SNHLY and FYNNEI. This CDR3 reads CASSGGQQPYEQYF. For the CDR3, the DNA is TGTGCCAGCAGTGGGGGACAGCAACCCTACGAGCAGTACTTC. The full variable domain, completed using reference TRBV2 and TRBJ2-7, is EPEVTQTPSHQVTQMGQEVILRCVPISNHLYFYWYRQILGQKVEFLVSFYNNEISEKSEIFDDQFSVERPDGSNFTLKIRSTKLEDSAMYFCASSGGQQPYEQYFGPGTRLTVT.

The chain combines TRBV7-9 with TRBJ2-7; D uncertain. There are 12 residues in the CDR3. Trimming removed 7 bases from V and 0 bases from J, with 7 bases in between. The germline V gene encodes CDR1 SEHNR and CDR2 FQNEAQ (reference sequence). The CDR3 reads CASMGNSYEQYF. CDR3 bases: TGTGCCAGCATGGGTAACTCCTACGAGCAGTACTTC.

This chain joins TRBV7-8 and TRBJ2-3; 9 nucleotides match TRBD2. The V gene end was trimmed by 5 bases and the J gene end by 1 base; junction bases not matched to a gene: 10. The germline gives CDR1 SGHVS, CDR2 FQNEAQ. The CDR3 is made up of 17 amino acids. This CDR3 reads CASSPPNSGSGTDTQYF. CDR3 bases: TGTGCCAGCAGCCCTCCCAATAGCGGGAGTGGCACAGATACGCAGTATTTT.

This chain links TRBV6-5 with TRBJ2-3; either TRBD1 or TRBD2 may supply D (5 bases each). There are 13 residues in the CDR3. Trimming removed 0 bases from V and 4 bases from J, with 5 bases in between. In germline, CDR1 is MNHEY, CDR2 SVGAGI. DNA of the CDR3: TGTGCCAGCAGTTACTCGGGGGCAGATACGCAGTATTTT. Translating gives CASSYSGADTQYF.

This clone was seen more than once but under ten times. The V call is TRBV11-3, the J call TRBJ2-7, with D possibly being TRBD2 (5 bases). In germline, CDR1 is SGHNT, CDR2 YENEEA. The V gene lost 0 bases and the J gene lost 7 bases, with 7 bases spanning the gap. The CDR3 consists of 12 residues. The CDR3 sequence: CASSLDRREQYF. CDR3 nucleotide sequence: TGTGCCAGCAGCTTAGATCGGAGGGAGCAGTACTTC.

A single count supports this clone. As DNA, the CDR3 is TGTGCCAGCAGGGAAACAGCTTCCTATGGCTACACCTTC. Protein: CASRETASYGYTF. The chain links TRBV6-5 to TRBJ1-2; no clear D. This CDR3 region has 13 residues. V lost 6 bases and J 4 bases, leaving 12 bases between the germline ends. In germline, CDR1 is MNHEY, CDR2 SVGAGI.

The chain has TRBV6-5 and TRBJ2-7; D assignment may be TRBD1 or TRBD2 (6 bases each). Trimming took off 2 bases at V and 5 bases at J, with 13 bases between the two ends. This CDR3 has 14 residues. Looked up from germline, CDR1 is MNHEY and CDR2 is SVGAGI. The CDR3 DNA reads TGTGCCAGCAGTTACGGGCAGGGGAGGAACGAGCAGTACTTC. It translates to CASSYGQGRNEQYF.

V gene TRBV5-1 combines with J gene TRBJ2-1; 9 bases align to TRBD2. CDR3 size: 15 residues. Germline CDR1 and CDR2: SGHRS and YFSETQ. With 0 bases clipped from V and 2 bases from J, the junction kept 0 bases outside the gene matches. The CDR3 loop is CASSLGLAAYNEQFF. The CDR3 DNA reads as TGCGCCAGCAGCTTGGGACTAGCGGCCTACAATGAGCAGTTCTTC. Using reference TRBV5-1 and TRBJ2-1 for the parts outside the CDR3, the full variable domain is KAGVTQTPRYLIKTRGQQVTLSCSPISGHRSVSWYQQTPGQGLQFLFEYFSETQRNKGNFPGRFSGRQFSNSRSEMNVSTLELGDSALYLCASSLGLAAYNEQFFGPGTRLTVL.

The gene calls are TRBV5-5 and TRBJ1-1; D call uncertain. Trimming shortened V by 4 bases and J by 11 bases, and 6 bases separated the two germline ends. CDR1 and CDR2 (germline): SGHKS, YYEKEE (reference sequence). This CDR3 has 9 amino acids. CDR3 coding DNA: TGTGCCAGCAGCCGGGCGGCTTTCTTT. Its translation: CASSRAAFF.

The rearrangement uses TRBV12-5 and TRBJ2-1, with 9 bases matching TRBD2. Germline V gives CDR1 LGHNT, CDR2 FRNRAP. This CDR3 is 19 amino acids long. Trimming took 2 bases from V and 6 from J; bases not matched to a gene: 17. The DNA for the CDR3 is TGTGCTAGTGGTTTGACCCCGTCCGGGACTAGCTTTAACCTCAATGAGCAGTTCTTC. It specifies CASGLTPSGTSFNLNEQFF.

This chain links TRBV7-8 with TRBJ2-1; 10 positions agree with TRBD2. The CDR3 has 17 amino acids. After removal of 3 bases from V and 7 bases from J, the junction contained 12 bases not matched to a gene. Germline CDR1 SGHVS, CDR2 FQNEAQ. CDR3 amino acids: CASSLLAGGPVSNEQFF. For the CDR3, the DNA is TGTGCCAGCAGCTTGTTAGCGGGAGGACCGGTTTCGAATGAGCAGTTCTTC.

Note on this clone: The same CDR3 arises from other DNA sequences in this sample as well. The chain is built from TRBV27 and TRBJ1-1, with D uncertain. Between the trimmed V and J ends, which lost 4 bases and 0 bases, there was a span of 9 bases. Germline V gene data show CDR1 as MNHEY and CDR2 as SMNVEV (reference sequence). This CDR3 has 14 residues. The CDR3, as DNA: TGTGCCAGCAGTTCGCGGGTGGTGAACACTGAAGCTTTCTTT. This sequence encodes CASSSRVVNTEAFF.

The genes are TRBV6-6 and TRBJ1-5, with D unresolved. CDR3 length: 15 residues. The V gene lost 5 bases and the J gene lost 3 bases, with 14 bases spanning the gap. Per the germline V gene, CDR1 is MNHNY and CDR2 is SVGAGI (reference sequence). CDR3 nucleotide sequence: TGTGCCAGCAGTACCCTGCCACAGTACAATCAGCCCCAGCATTTT. The encoded protein is CASSTLPQYNQPQHF.

The rearrangement joins TRBV2 to TRBJ2-2; 13 bases are a match to TRBD2. The CDR3 extends over 15 amino acids. Germline loops: CDR1 SNHLY, CDR2 FYNNEI. The V and J ends lost 7 bases and 5 bases, in that order; junction bases with no gene match: 4. The DNA for the CDR3 is TGTGCCAGCAAAGCGGGACTAGCGGGGACCGGGGAGCTGTTTTTT. Encoded protein: CASKAGLAGTGELFF. The variable domain in full, completed from reference TRBV2 and TRBJ2-2, reads EPEVTQTPSHQVTQMGQEVILRCVPISNHLYFYWYRQILGQKVEFLVSFYNNEISEKSEIFDDQFSVERPDGSNFTLKIRSTKLEDSAMYFCASKAGLAGTGELFFGEGSRLTVL.

The chain joins TRBV27 to TRBJ1-1; D not certain. CDR1 is MNHEY, CDR2 SMNVEV, per germline (reference sequence). The CDR3 spans 13 residues. With 0 bases removed from V and 5 bases from J, the gap between germline ends came to 7 bases. The CDR3 reads CASSLSPGTEAFF. The CDR3 coding sequence is TGTGCCAGCAGTTTATCCCCGGGTACTGAAGCTTTCTTT.

V and J are TRBV10-1 and TRBJ2-3, with D perhaps TRBD2 (6 bases). The CDR3 is made up of 16 amino acids. Germline CDR1 is WNHNN and CDR2 is SYGVQD (reference sequence). Trimming took off 2 bases at V and 1 base at J, with 13 bases between the two ends. CDR3 nucleotides: TGCGCCAGCAGTGAGGAGGGGACTTTTCGCACAGATACGCAGTATTTT. Protein product: CASSEEGTFRTDTQYF.

V and J are TRBV27 and TRBJ1-2; tentatively, D is TRBD1 (5 bases). The germline V gene encodes CDR1 MNHEY and CDR2 SMNVEV (reference sequence). There are 16 residues in the CDR3. Trimming removed 3 bases from V and 3 bases from J, with 17 bases in between. The CDR3 is CASSFTRQSSHYGYTF. For the CDR3, the DNA is TGTGCCAGCAGTTTTACTCGACAGTCTAGCCACTATGGCTACACCTTC.

This clone showed up just once. The genes are TRBV7-9 and TRBJ1-1; perhaps TRBD1 as D (6 bases). The CDR3 runs to 14 residues. V lost 5 bases, J lost 1 base, and 11 bases lay in between. Germline CDR1 is SEHNR and CDR2 is FQNEAQ (reference sequence). CDR3 nucleotides: TGTGCCAGCAGCCCCCAGACAGGGAACACTGAAGCTTTCTTT. Its protein is CASSPQTGNTEAFF.

This chain connects TRBV27 to TRBJ2-7; D unclear. V shed 8 bases and J shed 1 base, with 21 bases lying between them. Germline V gene data show CDR1 as MNHEY and CDR2 as SMNVEV (reference sequence). The CDR3 spans 16 residues. CDR3 amino acids: CASSPSTGGISYEQYF. The CDR3, as DNA: TGTGCCAGCTCTCCCTCTACTGGTGGCATTTCCTACGAGCAGTACTTC.